This T cell receptor (beta chain) comes out of a study of identical twins. Study outcomes and limitations: Invariant MAIT and iNKT cells may have partly biased zero-insertion analyses.

One entry per CDR3 protein, called by TCRdb with MiXCR from the 5' RACE reads. Of hundreds of thousands of distinct CDR3 sequences listed, approximately 18% are singletons. To note about this clonotype: Antigen unknown.

J gave up 1 base and V 5 bases, and 10 bases lay outside the gene matches. Per germline, CDR1 SGHRS and CDR2 YFSETQ. CDR3 size: 17 residues. These data are also associated with another study on T cells expressing NK-cell markers. This second study notes: Serological testing identified seven of the eight sequenced donors as HCMV-seropositive and one as seronegative. These clonotypes also led the CD3+CD56-NKG2C+ fraction in a handful of donors.

J is TRBJ2-2 and V is TRBV5-1; 8 nucleotides match TRBD1. Sequencing was performed on PBMCs. This receptor was taken from a woman aged 18-35 years in good health. The CDR3 reads CASSTSSGTGNTGELFF. CDR3 nucleotide sequence: TGCGCCAGCAGTACTTCATCCGGGACAGGGAACACCGGGGAGCTGTTTTTT.